This T cell receptor beta chain was documented in a study of neoadjuvant anti-PD-1 for oral cavity cancer. Study as a whole: Patients without progression received a fourth nivolumab dose around day 43, then surgical resection on days 50-56.

This CDR3 is 14 amino acids long. CDR1 is SQVTM, CDR2 ANQGSEA, per germline. V was clipped by 0 bases and J by 2 bases, with 11 bases between them. Cohort: HPV-negative, locally advanced oral cavity squamous cell carcinoma patients. Blood cells were analyzed directly, without culture or expansion. This clone came up a few times. Assay: immunoSEQ multiplex PCR; the TCRdb copy retains only in-frame clones and omits some. Of some 15,000 clones listed, about 66% are singletons. This TCR was recovered from a person aged 35-79 years with oral cavity squamous cell carcinoma. The gene calls are TRBV29-1 and TRBJ2-7; tentative D call: TRBD1 (6 bases). Sequenced material: PBMCs, taken before nivolumab (anti-PD-1) treatment. This chain's CDR3 is CSVEDRRDTYEQYF. The CDR3 DNA sequence: TGCAGCGTTGAAGATCGCAGGGACACCTACGAGCAGTACTTC.